This T cell receptor beta chain was identified in a study of blood T cell repertoires in COVID-19. On the study more broadly: From T cells, B-cell-depleted T cells, or PBMCs came the material, which was cDNA or gDNA.

In the study's own analysis: It was from reference gene primer amplification that nucleated cell counts were estimated. Assay: immunoSEQ multiplex PCR; the TCRdb copy retains only in-frame clones and omits some. V and J calls and clone size are given by that table; D and trimming were obtained from the DNA. Of about 370,000 clones in the sample, around 87% were seen once. Germline trimming cut 2 bases from V and 5 bases from J; bases unmatched to any gene: 7. There are 15 residues in the CDR3. CDR1 is SGHTA and CDR2 is FQGNSA in the germline V gene. Sequencing input: peripheral blood. This TCR came from a woman aged 25 to 39 with COVID-19, enrolled during active disease. The rearrangement uses TRBV7-2 and TRBJ2-3, with TRBD2 identical over 7 bases. The CDR3 coding sequence is TGTGCCAGCAGCTTACGAGGCGGGAGTGGAGATACGCAGTATTTT. It specifies CASSLRGGSGDTQYF.